The T cell receptor (beta chain) described here comes from a study of blood T cell repertoires in COVID-19. Across the whole study: Sites in the United States, Italy and Spain provided acute and convalescent COVID-19 samples. Sources were T cells, B-cell-depleted T cells, or PBMCs; the material itself was cDNA or gDNA.

This clone is a singleton in its sample. Per the original data handling: By means of reference gene primer amplification, nucleated cell counts were estimated. Measured with immunoSEQ multiplex PCR; TCRdb has only the in-frame clones, and not every one. That table supplies the V and J calls and clone size; D and trimming were determined from the DNA. The table includes over 120,000 clones, roughly 90% detected once. This TCR derives from a human donor in a cohort sampled during active COVID-19. Sequencing used peripheral blood.

As DNA, the CDR3 is TGTGCCAGCAGCCGAACTAGCGGGGGGTCTCTAGAGACCCAGTACTTC. This encodes CASSRTSGGSLETQYF. This chain links TRBV3-1 (or the pseudogene TRBV3-2) with TRBJ2-5, with 12 nucleotides matching TRBD2. There are 16 residues in the CDR3. With V trimmed by 4 bases and J by 4 bases, 7 bases remained unmatched. Germline V gene data show CDR1 as LGHDT and CDR2 as YNNKEL (reference sequence).